This T cell receptor (beta chain) was retrieved from a study of PD-L1 blockade in urothelial cancer. The wider study: About 90% of the 29 patients comprised males who had bladder-origin urothelial cancer. Blood yielded a median of approximately 130,000 T cells per sample.

Trimming stripped 5 bases from V and 0 bases from J, with 15 bases between. The length of the CDR3 is 16 residues. Germline V gene lookup returns CDR1 KGHSH and CDR2 LQKENI. Profiled with immunoSEQ multiplex PCR; TCRdb holds only in-frame clones, not every one. The data show 80,000 to 90,000 clones, approximately 81% seen once. Described time point: pretreatment peripheral blood. The J gene is TRBJ2-3, the V gene TRBV18; D remains unclear. This clonotype was obtained from a man in his sixties with urothelial cancer. The sequencing used PBMCs, collected around atezolizumab (anti-PD-L1) treatment. CDR3 DNA sequence: TGTGCCAGCTCAGCAAGACAAATTACTAGCACAGATACGCAGTATTTT. This translates into CASSARQITSTDTQYF.